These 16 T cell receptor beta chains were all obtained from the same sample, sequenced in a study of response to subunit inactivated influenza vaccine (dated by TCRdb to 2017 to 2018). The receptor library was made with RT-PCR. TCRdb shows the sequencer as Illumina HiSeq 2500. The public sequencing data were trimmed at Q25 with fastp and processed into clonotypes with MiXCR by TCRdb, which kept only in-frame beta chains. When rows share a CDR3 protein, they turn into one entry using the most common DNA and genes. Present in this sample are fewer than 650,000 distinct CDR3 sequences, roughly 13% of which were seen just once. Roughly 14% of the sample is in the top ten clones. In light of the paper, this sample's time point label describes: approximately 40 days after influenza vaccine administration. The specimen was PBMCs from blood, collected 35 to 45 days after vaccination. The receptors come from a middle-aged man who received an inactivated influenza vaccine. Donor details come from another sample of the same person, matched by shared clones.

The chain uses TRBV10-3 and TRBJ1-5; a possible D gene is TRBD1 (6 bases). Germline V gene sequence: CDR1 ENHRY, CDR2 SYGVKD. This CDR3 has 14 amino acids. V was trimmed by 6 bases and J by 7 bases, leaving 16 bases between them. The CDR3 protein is CAISESGANQPQHF. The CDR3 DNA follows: TGTGCCATCAGCGAATCAGGGGCTAACCAGCCCCAGCATTTT.

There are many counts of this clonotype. The CDR3 nucleotides read TGCAGCGCCTGTACGGGCCCCGGGGAGACCCAGTACTTC. This codes for CSACTGPGETQYF. The gene calls are TRBV29-1 and TRBJ2-5; D remains ambiguous. Germline V lookup: CDR1 SQVTM, CDR2 ANQGSEA. V lost 7 bases and J lost 5, with 17 bases in between. This CDR3 is 13 amino acids long.

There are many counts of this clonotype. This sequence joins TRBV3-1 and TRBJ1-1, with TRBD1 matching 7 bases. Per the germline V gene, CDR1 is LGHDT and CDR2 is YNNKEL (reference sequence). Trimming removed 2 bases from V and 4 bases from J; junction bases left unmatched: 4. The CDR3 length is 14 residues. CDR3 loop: CASSQSYRGTEAFF. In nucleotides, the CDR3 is TGTGCCAGCAGCCAATCCTACAGGGGCACTGAAGCTTTCTTT.

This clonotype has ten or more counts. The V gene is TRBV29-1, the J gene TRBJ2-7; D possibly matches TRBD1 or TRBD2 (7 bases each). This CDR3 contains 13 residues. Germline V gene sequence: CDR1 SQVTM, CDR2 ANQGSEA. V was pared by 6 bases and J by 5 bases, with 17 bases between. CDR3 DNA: TGCAGCGTCTCAGGGGGGCGGGAGAACGAGCAGTACTTC. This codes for CSVSGGRENEQYF.

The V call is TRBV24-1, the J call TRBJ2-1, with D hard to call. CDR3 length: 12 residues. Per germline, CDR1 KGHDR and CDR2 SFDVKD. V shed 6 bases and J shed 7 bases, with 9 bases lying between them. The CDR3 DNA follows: TGTGCCACCAGTAGATATGAAAATGAGCAGTTCTTC. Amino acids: CATSRYENEQFF.

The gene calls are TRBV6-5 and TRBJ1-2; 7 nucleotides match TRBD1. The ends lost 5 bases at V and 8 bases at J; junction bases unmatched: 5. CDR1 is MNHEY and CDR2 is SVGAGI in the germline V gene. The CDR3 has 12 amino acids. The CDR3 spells CASSRQGGGYTF. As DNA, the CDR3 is TGTGCCAGCAGTAGACAGGGAGGCGGCTACACCTTC.

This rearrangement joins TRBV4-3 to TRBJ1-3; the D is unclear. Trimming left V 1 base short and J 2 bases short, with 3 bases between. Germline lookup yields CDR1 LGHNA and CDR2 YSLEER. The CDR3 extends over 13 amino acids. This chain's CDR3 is CASSQVPGNTIYF. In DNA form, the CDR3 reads TGCGCCAGCAGCCAAGTCCCTGGAAACACCATATATTTT.

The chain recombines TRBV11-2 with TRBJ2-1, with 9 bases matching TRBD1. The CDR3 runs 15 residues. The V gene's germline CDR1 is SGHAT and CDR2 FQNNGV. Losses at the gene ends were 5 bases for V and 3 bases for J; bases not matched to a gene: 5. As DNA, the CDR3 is TGTGCCAGCAGCGGCGGACAGGGGCACTACAATGAGCAGTTCTTC. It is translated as CASSGGQGHYNEQFF.

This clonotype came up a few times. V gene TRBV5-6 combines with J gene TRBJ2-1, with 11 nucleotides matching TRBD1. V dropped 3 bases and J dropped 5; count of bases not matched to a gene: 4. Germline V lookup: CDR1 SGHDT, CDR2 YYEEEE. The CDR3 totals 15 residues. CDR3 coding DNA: TGTGCCAGCAGCTCCGGACAGGGGGCGAACAATGAGCAGTTCTTC. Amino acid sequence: CASSSGQGANNEQFF.

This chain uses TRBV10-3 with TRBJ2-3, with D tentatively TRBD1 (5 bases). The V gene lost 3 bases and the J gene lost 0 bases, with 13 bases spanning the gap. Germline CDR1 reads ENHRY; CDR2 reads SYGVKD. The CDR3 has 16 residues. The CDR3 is CAISDVGKGSTDTQYF. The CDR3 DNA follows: TGTGCCATCAGTGATGTGGGAAAGGGGAGCACAGATACGCAGTATTTT.

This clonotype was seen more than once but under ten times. The CDR3 region is CASSSSGTSWVELFF. CDR3 DNA sequence: TGTGCCAGCAGTAGCTCCGGGACTAGCTGGGTGGAGCTGTTTTTT. This chain uses TRBV6-2 or TRBV6-3 with TRBJ2-2; 9 nucleotides match TRBD2. This CDR3 contains 15 residues. Germline trimming cut 5 bases from V and 10 bases from J; bases unmatched to any gene: 11. The germline V gene encodes CDR1 MNHEY and CDR2 SVGEGT.

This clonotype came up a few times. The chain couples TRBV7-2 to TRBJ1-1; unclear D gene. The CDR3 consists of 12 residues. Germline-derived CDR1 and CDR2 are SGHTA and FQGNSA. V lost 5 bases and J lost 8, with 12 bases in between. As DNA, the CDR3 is TGTGCCAGCAGCGCCATACCCTCCGAAGCTTTCTTT. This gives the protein CASSAIPSEAFF.

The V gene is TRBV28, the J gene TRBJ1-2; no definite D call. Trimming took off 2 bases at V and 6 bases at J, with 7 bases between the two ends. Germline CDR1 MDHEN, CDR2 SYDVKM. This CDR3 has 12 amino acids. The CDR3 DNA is TGTGCCAGCAGTTTAATGGGGAATGGCTACACCTTC. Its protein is CASSLMGNGYTF.

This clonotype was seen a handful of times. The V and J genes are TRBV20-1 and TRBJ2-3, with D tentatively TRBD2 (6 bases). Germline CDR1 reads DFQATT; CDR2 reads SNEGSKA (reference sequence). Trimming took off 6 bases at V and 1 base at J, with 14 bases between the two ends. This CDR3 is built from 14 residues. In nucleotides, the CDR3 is TGCAGTGCCTCGGGGGTTGAGGGCACAGATACGCAGTATTTT. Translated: CSASGVEGTDTQYF.

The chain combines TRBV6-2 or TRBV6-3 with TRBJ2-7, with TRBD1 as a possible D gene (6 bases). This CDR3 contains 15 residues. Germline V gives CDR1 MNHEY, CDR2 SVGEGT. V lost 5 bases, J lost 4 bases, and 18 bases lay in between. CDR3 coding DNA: TGTGCCAGCAGTACCCCAACATCGGACAGATACGAGCAGTACTTC. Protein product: CASSTPTSDRYEQYF.

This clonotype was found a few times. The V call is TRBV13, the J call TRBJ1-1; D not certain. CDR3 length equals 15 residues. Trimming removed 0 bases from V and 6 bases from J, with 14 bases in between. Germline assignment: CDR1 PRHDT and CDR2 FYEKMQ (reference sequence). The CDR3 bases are TGTGCCAGCAGCTTAGGAGAGGGTCTGATCCCTGAAGCTTTCTTT. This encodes CASSLGEGLIPEAFF.